The clone carrying this T cell receptor beta chain was recorded at least ten times. One entry per CDR3 protein results from TCRdb running MiXCR on the reads. The sample lists under 200,000 distinct CDR3 sequences, 8.5% to 10% occurring once. Germline V lookup: CDR1 SGHTA, CDR2 FQGNSA. Trimming cost V 5 bases and J 2 bases, with 7 bases left between them. The CDR3 extends over 12 amino acids. This sample was taken from a study of T cell repertoires in cytomegalovirus infection. The sample comprised PBMCs. The chain recombines TRBV7-2 with TRBJ2-7, with D possibly TRBD1 on 6 matching bases. This receptor was obtained from a human donor in good health (CMV status not recorded). Some clones in this sample may be carry-over from other donors' samples. This chain's CDR3 is CASSGTTYEQYF. CDR3 DNA: TGTGCCAGCAGCGGGACAACCTACGAGCAGTACTTC.